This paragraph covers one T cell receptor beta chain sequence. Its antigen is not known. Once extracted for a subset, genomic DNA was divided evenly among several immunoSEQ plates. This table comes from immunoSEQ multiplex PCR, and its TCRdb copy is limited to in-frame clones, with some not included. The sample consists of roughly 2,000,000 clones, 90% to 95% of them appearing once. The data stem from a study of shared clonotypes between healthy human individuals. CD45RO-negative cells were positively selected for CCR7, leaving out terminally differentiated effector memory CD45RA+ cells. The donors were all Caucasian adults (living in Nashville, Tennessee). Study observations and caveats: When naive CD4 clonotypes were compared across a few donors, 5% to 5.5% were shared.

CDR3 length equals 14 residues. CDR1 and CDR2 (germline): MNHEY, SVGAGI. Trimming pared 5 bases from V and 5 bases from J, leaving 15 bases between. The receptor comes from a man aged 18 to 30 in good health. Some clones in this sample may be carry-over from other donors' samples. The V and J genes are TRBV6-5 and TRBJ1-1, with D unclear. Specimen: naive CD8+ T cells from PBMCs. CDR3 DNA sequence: TGTGCCAGCAGTATGCTCGGGCCGGCGACTGAAGCTTTCTTT. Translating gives CASSMLGPATEAFF.